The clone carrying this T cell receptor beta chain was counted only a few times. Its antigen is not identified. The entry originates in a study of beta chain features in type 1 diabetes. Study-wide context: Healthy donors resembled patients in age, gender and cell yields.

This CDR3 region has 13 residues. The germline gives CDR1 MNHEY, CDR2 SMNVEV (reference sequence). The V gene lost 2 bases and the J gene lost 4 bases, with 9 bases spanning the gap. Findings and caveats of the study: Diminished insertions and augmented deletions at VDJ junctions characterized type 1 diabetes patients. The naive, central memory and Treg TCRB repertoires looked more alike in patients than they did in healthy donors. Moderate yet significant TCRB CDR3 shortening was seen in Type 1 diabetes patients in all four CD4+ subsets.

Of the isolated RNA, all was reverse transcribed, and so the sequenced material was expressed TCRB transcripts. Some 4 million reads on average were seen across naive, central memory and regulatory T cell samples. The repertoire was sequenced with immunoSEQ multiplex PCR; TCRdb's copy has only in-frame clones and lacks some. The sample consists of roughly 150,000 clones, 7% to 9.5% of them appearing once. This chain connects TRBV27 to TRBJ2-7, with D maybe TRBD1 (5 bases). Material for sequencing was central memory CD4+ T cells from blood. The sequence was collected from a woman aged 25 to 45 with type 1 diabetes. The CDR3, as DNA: TGTGCCAGCAGTTTACGGGCAGGGTACGAGCAGTACTTC. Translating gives CASSLRAGYEQYF.